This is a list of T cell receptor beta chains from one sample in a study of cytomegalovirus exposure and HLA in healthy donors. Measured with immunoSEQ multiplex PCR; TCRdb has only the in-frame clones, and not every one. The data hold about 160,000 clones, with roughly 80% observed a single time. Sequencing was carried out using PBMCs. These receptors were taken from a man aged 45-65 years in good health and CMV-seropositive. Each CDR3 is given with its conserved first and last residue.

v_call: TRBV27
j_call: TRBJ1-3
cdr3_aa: CASSRGLGNTIYF

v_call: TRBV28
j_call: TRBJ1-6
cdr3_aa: CASSSGTLGWDF

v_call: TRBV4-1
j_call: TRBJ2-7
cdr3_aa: CASSQDDRGLNEQYF

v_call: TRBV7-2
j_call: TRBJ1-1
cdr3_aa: CASSYRQVNTEAFF

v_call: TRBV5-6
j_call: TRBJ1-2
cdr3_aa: CASSLTTGVFYGYTF

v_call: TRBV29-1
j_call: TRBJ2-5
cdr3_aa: CSVLGDRGETQYF

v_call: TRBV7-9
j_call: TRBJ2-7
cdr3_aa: CASSGDREYEQYF

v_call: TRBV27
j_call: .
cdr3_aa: CASSTAYEQYF

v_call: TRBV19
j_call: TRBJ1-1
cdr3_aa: CASNDRGGNTEAFF

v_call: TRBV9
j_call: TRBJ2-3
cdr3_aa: CASSVADLDTQYF

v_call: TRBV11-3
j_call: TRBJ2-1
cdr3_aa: CASSLGLQAYNEQFF

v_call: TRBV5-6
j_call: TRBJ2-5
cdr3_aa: CASSLTGEQYF

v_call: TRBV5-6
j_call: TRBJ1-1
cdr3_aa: CASSSDGRNKNTEAFF

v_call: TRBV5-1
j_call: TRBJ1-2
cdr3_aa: CASSLAGDRVYGYTF

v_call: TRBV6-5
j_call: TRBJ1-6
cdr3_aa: CASRAQYPNSPLHF